The T cell receptor beta chain described here comes from a study of T cells in localized non-small cell lung cancer. Study conclusions and caveats: Uninvolved adjacent lung, not tumor, had the highest T cell clonality.

Trimming cost V 10 bases and J 4 bases, with 22 bases left between them. This CDR3 is 15 amino acids long. Germline loops: CDR1 MNHNS, CDR2 SASEGT. On this clone: Its specificity is unknown.

The data were produced by immunoSEQ multiplex PCR, yet TCRdb's version contains in-frame clones alone and is incomplete. The sample records 60,000 to 75,000 clones, approximately 84% being singletons. This sequence was found in a female donor over 55 with stage I lung adenocarcinoma. This specimen was peripheral blood, taken before any cancer treatment. The rearrangement joins TRBV6-1 to TRBJ1-1; possibly TRBD1 for D (5 bases). The CDR3 nucleotides are TGTGCCACCAACCCAGGAGGGGCAAGGGGCACTGAAGCTTTCTTT. Amino acid sequence: CATNPGGARGTEAFF.